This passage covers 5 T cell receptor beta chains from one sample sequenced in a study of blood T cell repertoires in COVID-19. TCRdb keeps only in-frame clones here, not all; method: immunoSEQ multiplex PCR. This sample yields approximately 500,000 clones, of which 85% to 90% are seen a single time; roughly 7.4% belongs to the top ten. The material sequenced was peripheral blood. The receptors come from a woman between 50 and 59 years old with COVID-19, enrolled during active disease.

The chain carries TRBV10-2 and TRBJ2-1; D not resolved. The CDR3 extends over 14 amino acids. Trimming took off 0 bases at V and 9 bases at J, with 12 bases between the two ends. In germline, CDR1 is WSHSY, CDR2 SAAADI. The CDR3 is CASSESPRRGEQFF. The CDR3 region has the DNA TGCGCCAGCAGTGAGTCTCCCCGGAGAGGTGAGCAGTTCTTC.

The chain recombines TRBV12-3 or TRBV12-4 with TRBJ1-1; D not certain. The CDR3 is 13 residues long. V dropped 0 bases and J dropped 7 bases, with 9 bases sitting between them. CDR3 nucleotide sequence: TGTGCCAGCAGTTTAGCGCTGGGAGGTGAAGCTTTCTTT. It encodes CASSLALGGEAFF.

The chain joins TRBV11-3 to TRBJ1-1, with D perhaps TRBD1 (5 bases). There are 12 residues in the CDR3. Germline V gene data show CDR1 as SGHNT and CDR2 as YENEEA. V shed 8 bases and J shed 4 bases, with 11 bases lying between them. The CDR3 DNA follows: TGTGCCAGCGGTTCGGGGGGCACTGAAGCTTTCTTT. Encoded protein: CASGSGGTEAFF.

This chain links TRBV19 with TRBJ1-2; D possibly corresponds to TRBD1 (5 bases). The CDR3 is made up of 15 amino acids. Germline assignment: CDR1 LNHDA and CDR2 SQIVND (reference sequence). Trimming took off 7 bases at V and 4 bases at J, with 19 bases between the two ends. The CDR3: CASTNRGSMSYGYTF. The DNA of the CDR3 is TGTGCCAGTACCAACCGGGGGTCGATGAGCTATGGCTACACCTTC.

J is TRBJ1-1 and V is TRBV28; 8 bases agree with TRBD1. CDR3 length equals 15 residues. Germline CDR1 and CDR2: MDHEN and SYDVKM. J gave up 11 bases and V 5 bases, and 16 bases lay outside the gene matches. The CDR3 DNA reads TGTGCCAGCAGTCCCTCCGGGACAGGTAGGGTAGAGGCTTTCTTT. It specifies CASSPSGTGRVEAFF.